This T cell receptor beta chain was profiled in a study of cytomegalovirus exposure and HLA in healthy donors. CDR1 is SGHTA and CDR2 is FQGNSA in the germline V gene. This CDR3 comprises 17 residues. V lost 5 bases and J 0 bases, leaving 17 bases between the germline ends. Study results and limitations: The authors listed some 150 TCR beta chains as cytomegalovirus-associated. High sensitivity and specificity were reportedly achieved when the classifier diagnosed cytomegalovirus status. An Asian-associated ancestry cluster reportedly showed fewer N-insertions than the roughly 600-donor mean in a later analysis.

The table lists this clone with a few counts. Its matching antigen is unknown. Primers: 60 Vbeta forward and 13 Jbeta reverse. Only in-frame clones appear in the TCRdb table, and some are missing; sequencing was by immunoSEQ multiplex PCR. The sample lists about 150,000 clones; around 85% were seen once. The chain is built from TRBV7-2 and TRBJ1-3; possibly TRBD1 for D (6 bases). Input material: PBMCs. The sequence was collected from a man over 45 in good health and CMV-seropositive. CDR3 sequence reads: CASSHIRDTFSGNTIYF. The DNA for the CDR3 is TGTGCCAGCAGCCATATCCGGGACACCTTCTCTGGAAACACCATATATTTT.